A single sample gave rise to the 16 T cell receptor beta chains below, sequenced in a study of long-term antiretroviral therapy in people with HIV. Run at survey level, the immunoSEQ assay was version v3.0. The method was immunoSEQ multiplex PCR; TCRdb's version includes in-frame clones alone and lacks a portion of them. This table has some 33,000 clones, 95% to 98% appearing once. This sample comprised unsorted PBMCs, obtained 7.6 years after starting antiretroviral therapy. The receptors were sampled from a man aged 30-40 years with HIV.

V and J are TRBV6-5 and TRBJ1-6; maybe TRBD1 (6 bases). The CDR3 has 14 residues. Trimming took off 5 bases at V and 9 bases at J, with 14 bases between the two ends. Germline loops: CDR1 MNHEY, CDR2 SVGAGI. The CDR3 DNA sequence: TGTGCCAGCAGTCCCACAGGGCTCTCTTCACCCCTCCACTTT. Translation gives CASSPTGLSSPLHF.

This chain uses TRBV4-1 with TRBJ1-2; D may be TRBD1 (5 bases). The CDR3 contains 15 residues. Germline V gives CDR1 MGHRA, CDR2 YSYEKL. V gave up 1 base and J gave up 1 base, with 10 bases separating them. CDR3 amino acids: CASSQGGGVNYGYTF. DNA for the CDR3: TGCGCCAGCAGCCAAGGTGGGGGAGTTAACTATGGCTACACCTTC.

In DNA, the CDR3 is TGCGCCAGCAGCTTGGCGGTGAGCTCCTACGAGCAGTACTTC. Translated: CASSLAVSSYEQYF. The chain uses TRBV5-1 and TRBJ2-7; no firm D call. The CDR3 sequence is 14 residues long. CDR1 and CDR2 (germline): SGHRS, YFSETQ. Trimming stripped 0 bases from V and 0 bases from J, with 7 bases between.

The J gene is TRBJ1-1, the V gene TRBV4-1; 7 bases are a match to TRBD1. From germline, CDR1 is MGHRA and CDR2 YSYEKL. V lost 5 bases to trimming and J lost 10 bases; unmatched junction nucleotides: 13. This CDR3 has 14 residues. CDR3 nucleotide sequence: TGCGCCAGCAGCTGGACAGGAGCAGATCCGGGAGCTTTCTTT. Residues: CASSWTGADPGAFF.

V is TRBV7-9 and J is TRBJ1-2; maybe TRBD1 (5 bases). The CDR3 extends over 16 amino acids. V lost 3 bases and J lost 0, with 14 bases in between. Germline V gene sequence: CDR1 SEHNR, CDR2 FQNEAQ (reference sequence). The chain's CDR3 is CASSFGQAESNYGYTF. The CDR3 DNA reads TGTGCCAGCAGCTTCGGACAAGCAGAATCTAACTATGGCTACACCTTC.

DNA for the CDR3: TGCCTTGTTCTAGCGGGAGGGACAGATACGCAGTATTTT. This sequence encodes CLVLAGGTDTQYF. The rearrangement uses TRBV29-1 and TRBJ2-3, with TRBD2 matching 12 bases. Germline V gene lookup returns CDR1 SQVTM and CDR2 ANQGSEA. The CDR3 length is 13 residues.

J is TRBJ2-7 and V is TRBV27; D ambiguous. V shed 4 bases and J shed 2 bases, with 15 bases lying between them. From germline, CDR1 is MNHEY and CDR2 SMNVEV (reference sequence). The CDR3 extends over 15 amino acids. In DNA form, the CDR3 reads TGTGCCAGCAGTTCCTACAGTGCGCCAACCTACGAGCAGTACTTC. This sequence encodes CASSSYSAPTYEQYF.

The chain uses TRBV5-1 and TRBJ1-6, with D perhaps TRBD1 (5 bases). The length of the CDR3 is 16 residues. From germline, CDR1 is SGHRS and CDR2 YFSETQ. Trimming removed 4 bases at V and 9 bases at J, with 20 bases between. In DNA, the CDR3 is TGCGCCAGCAGCCAGACGAACGGGGGAGAGGGTTCACCCCTCCACTTT. This translates into CASSQTNGGEGSPLHF.

The chain uses TRBV7-8 and TRBJ2-3; 12 bases agree with TRBD2. Trimming at V came to 4 bases and at J to 8 bases, leaving 19 bases not matched to a gene. Germline CDR1 SGHVS, CDR2 FQNEAQ. The CDR3 contains 19 residues. CDR3 sequence reads: CASSSRSSWTSGVTITQYF. The CDR3 nucleotides are TGTGCCAGCAGCTCTCGCTCGAGTTGGACTAGCGGGGTCACTATTACGCAGTATTTT. The full variable domain, completed using reference TRBV7-8 and TRBJ2-3, is GAGVSQSPRYKVAKRGQDVALRCDPISGHVSLFWYQQALGQGPEFLTYFQNEAQLDKSGLPSDRFFAERPEGSVSTLKIQRTQQEDSAVYLCASSSRSSWTSGVTITQYFGPGTRLTVL.

The CDR3 nucleotides read TGTGCCAGCAGCTTACCTAGGACAGGGACGAGTGCCGGGGAGCTGTTTTTT. Translating it yields CASSLPRTGTSAGELFF. This chain links TRBV7-9 with TRBJ2-2; TRBD1 agrees at 8 bases. The CDR3 covers 17 residues. Trimming removed 2 bases from V and 6 bases from J; junction bases left unmatched: 11. In germline, CDR1 is SEHNR, CDR2 FQNEAQ (reference sequence).

A single count supports this clone. The CDR3 sequence is CASSQDSLKTGWNTEAFF. For the CDR3, the DNA is TGTGCCAGCAGCCAAGACTCCCTCAAGACAGGGTGGAACACTGAAGCTTTCTTT. The V call is TRBV4-2, the J call TRBJ1-1, with 7 bases aligning to TRBD1. The CDR3 runs to 18 residues. Germline values: CDR1 LGHNA, CDR2 YNFKEQ. Trimming removed 0 bases from V and 1 base from J; junction bases left unmatched: 11.

CDR3 bases: TGTGCCAGCAGCCGTAATAATCAAGTTGAAGCTTTCTTT. Protein sequence: CASSRNNQVEAFF. This sequence joins TRBV13 and TRBJ1-1; unclear D gene. Germline V gene lookup returns CDR1 PRHDT and CDR2 FYEKMQ (reference sequence). This CDR3 contains 13 residues. V lost 5 bases and J 7 bases, leaving 14 bases between the germline ends. Together with reference TRBV13 and TRBJ1-1, the CDR3 gives the full variable domain: AAGVIQSPRHLIKEKRETATLKCYPIPRHDTVYWYQQGPGQDPQFLISFYEKMQSDKGSIPDRFSAQQFSDYHSELNMSSLELGDSALYFCASSRNNQVEAFFGQGTRLTVV.

This rearrangement joins TRBV7-2 to TRBJ1-1, with 7 bases aligning to TRBD1. Germline lookup yields CDR1 SGHTA and CDR2 FQGNSA. The CDR3 spans 15 residues. V lost 4 bases and J lost 6; bases outside the gene matches: 11. This CDR3 is CASSSETGLISEAFF. Here the CDR3 DNA reads TGTGCCAGCAGCTCCGAGACAGGGTTGATTTCTGAAGCTTTCTTT.

The rearrangement links TRBV6-6 to TRBJ1-4; D call uncertain. CDR3 length: 11 residues. The germline CDR1 and CDR2 sequences are MNHNY and SVGAGI (reference sequence). Trimming pared 4 bases from V and 7 bases from J, leaving 4 bases between. For the CDR3, the DNA is TGTGCCAGCAGTTTCAGTGAAAAACTGTTTTTT. It encodes CASSFSEKLFF.

The chain carries TRBV6-5 and TRBJ2-1, with TRBD2 matching over 8 bases. Germline V gives CDR1 MNHEY, CDR2 SVGAGI. V shed 2 bases, J shed 0 bases, and the junction held 3 bases outside the gene matches. The CDR3 length is 16 residues. CDR3 amino acids: CASSYEAGGSYNEQFF. As DNA, the CDR3 is TGTGCCAGCAGTTACGAGGCGGGGGGCTCCTACAATGAGCAGTTCTTC.

V usage is TRBV6-5 and J usage is TRBJ2-2; possible D gene TRBD2, 6 bases. The CDR3 is made up of 16 amino acids. V was trimmed by 0 bases and J by 0 bases, leaving 8 bases between them. The germline V gene has CDR1 MNHEY and CDR2 SVGAGI. The CDR3 loop reads CASSYSLAPNTGELFF. The CDR3 nucleotides are TGTGCCAGCAGTTACTCCCTAGCGCCGAACACCGGGGAGCTGTTTTTT.